Presented here are 26 T cell receptor beta chains from one specimen sequenced in a study of cytomegalovirus exposure and HLA in healthy donors. This PCR relied on a set of 60 Vbeta primers and 13 Jbeta primers. The table came from immunoSEQ multiplex PCR; TCRdb's copy has only in-frame clones and leaves some out. There are roughly 230,000 clones in the sample; 85% to 95% occur only once, and roughly 1.5% lies in the top ten. Sequenced: PBMCs. All receptors come from a girl aged 2 to 10 in good health and CMV-seronegative.

The rearrangement uses TRBV6-5 and TRBJ2-1; TRBD2 aligns across 9 bases. Germline assignment: CDR1 MNHEY and CDR2 SVGAGI. The CDR3 contains 16 residues. V lost 0 bases and J lost 7; bases outside the gene matches: 7. The chain's CDR3 is CASSYSVGLAGNEQFF. CDR3 nucleotides: TGTGCCAGCAGTTACTCCGTCGGCCTAGCGGGGAATGAGCAGTTCTTC.

The V call is TRBV7-8, the J call TRBJ2-3; a weak D match, TRBD1 (5 bases). The CDR3 length is 13 residues. CDR1 is SGHVS, CDR2 FQNEAQ, per germline. V was clipped by 3 bases and J by 6 bases, with 10 bases between them. DNA of the CDR3: TGTGCCAGCAGCTTTAGGGGCTCGGATACGCAGTATTTT. Translated: CASSFRGSDTQYF.

This chain links TRBV7-6 with TRBJ1-1, with a possible D match to TRBD1 (6 bases). V was trimmed by 4 bases and J by 4 bases, leaving 19 bases between them. CDR1 is SGHVS, CDR2 FNYEAQ, per germline. This CDR3 is 16 amino acids long. The CDR3 region has the DNA TGTGCCAGCAGCTCTAAACCGGGACAAGGCCTCACTGAAGCTTTCTTT. Translating it yields CASSSKPGQGLTEAFF.

The DNA of the CDR3 is TGCAGCGCTTTGACAGGGTTCTACGAGCAGTACTTC. It yields the protein CSALTGFYEQYF. This chain connects TRBV29-1 to TRBJ2-7, with TRBD1 identical over 7 bases. The CDR3 sequence is 12 residues long. After removal of 7 bases from V and 3 bases from J, the junction contained 6 bases not matched to a gene. In germline, CDR1 is SQVTM, CDR2 ANQGSEA.

V is TRBV19 and J is TRBJ2-7, with 9 bases aligning to TRBD1. This CDR3 region has 14 residues. Germline CDR1 is LNHDA and CDR2 is SQIVND (reference sequence). V was clipped by 5 bases and J by 3 bases; unmatched bases: 5. DNA for the CDR3: TGTGCCAGTAGTGGACAGGGGTCGCGCTACGAGCAGTACTTC. This encodes CASSGQGSRYEQYF.

The chain carries TRBV4-1 and TRBJ2-1, with TRBD2 matching 11 bases. The CDR3 is 19 residues long. Germline V gene lookup returns CDR1 MGHRA and CDR2 YSYEKL. V dropped 0 bases and J dropped 1; count of bases not matched to a gene: 8. This CDR3 reads CASSQDLSGRADSYNEQFF. The CDR3 DNA sequence: TGCGCCAGCAGCCAAGATCTTAGCGGGAGGGCCGATTCCTACAATGAGCAGTTCTTC.

The chain uses TRBV27 and TRBJ2-2, with 7 bases lining up with TRBD2. The trim removed 6 bases at V and 0 bases at J, leaving 4 bases unmatched. Germline V gives CDR1 MNHEY, CDR2 SMNVEV (reference sequence). The CDR3 runs to 15 residues. CDR3 DNA: TGTGCCAGCAGGACGGGGGGAACGAACACCGGGGAGCTGTTTTTT. Protein product: CASRTGGTNTGELFF.

V and J are TRBV7-6 and TRBJ1-2; the match to TRBD1 covers 8 bases. V lost 4 bases and J lost 8; bases outside the gene matches: 6. Germline V gene sequence: CDR1 SGHVS, CDR2 FNYEAQ. The CDR3 covers 13 residues. The chain's CDR3 is CASSSGQGNGYTF. CDR3 DNA: TGTGCCAGCAGCTCAGGACAGGGAAACGGCTACACCTTC.

V is TRBV9 and J is TRBJ2-1; no reliable D call. Trimming stripped 0 bases from V and 12 bases from J, with 10 bases between. The CDR3 contains 12 residues. Germline V gene sequence: CDR1 SGDLS, CDR2 YYNGEE. Here the CDR3 reads CASSVATVAQFF. The CDR3 nucleotides are TGTGCCAGCAGCGTAGCTACGGTTGCGCAGTTCTTC. The variable domain in full, completed from reference TRBV9 and TRBJ2-1, reads DSGVTQTPKHLITATGQRVTLRCSPRSGDLSVYWYQQSLDQGLQFLIQYYNGEERAKGNILERFSAQQFPDLHSELNLSSLELGDSALYFCASSVATVAQFFGPGTRLTVL.

The gene calls are TRBV6-1 and TRBJ2-5, with TRBD2 identical over 9 bases. Germline assignment: CDR1 MNHNS and CDR2 SASEGT. The CDR3 is 15 amino acids. After removal of 6 bases from V and 9 bases from J, the junction contained 14 bases not matched to a gene. The CDR3 DNA follows: TGTGCCAGCAGAGAAACGACTAGCGGACAAGATTCCCAGTACTTC. This gives the protein CASRETTSGQDSQYF.

This chain connects TRBV27 to TRBJ2-7, with 9 bases matching TRBD2. With 0 bases clipped from V and 6 bases from J, the junction kept 6 bases outside the gene matches. This CDR3 contains 15 residues. Germline lookup yields CDR1 MNHEY and CDR2 SMNVEV (reference sequence). CDR3 sequence (DNA): TGTGCCAGCAGTTTATCGGTGCGGGGGGGCTTCGAGCAGTACTTC. Translation gives CASSLSVRGGFEQYF.

The V and J genes are TRBV5-1 and TRBJ1-1, with D possibly TRBD1 on 5 matching bases. The V end lost 0 bases, the J end lost 5 bases, and 11 bases lay between the germline ends. The CDR3 runs to 14 residues. Germline CDR1 reads SGHRS; CDR2 reads YFSETQ. For the CDR3, the DNA is TGCGCCAGCAGCTTGGCAAGCGGGGGAACTGAAGCTTTCTTT. Translated: CASSLASGGTEAFF.

This clone showed up just once. The chain is built from TRBV6-5 and TRBJ2-2, with 9 bases identical to TRBD1. CDR3 length: 15 residues. Trimming removed 4 bases from V and 6 bases from J; junction bases left unmatched: 6. The germline gives CDR1 MNHEY, CDR2 SVGAGI. The CDR3 nucleotides read TGTGCCAGCAGTTCAGGGGACAGGGTCGCCGGGGAGCTGTTTTTT. Protein sequence: CASSSGDRVAGELFF.

The chain couples TRBV9 to TRBJ2-5; 7 nucleotides line up with TRBD2. The V gene end was trimmed by 3 bases and the J gene end by 2 bases; junction bases not matched to a gene: 7. The CDR3 is made up of 15 amino acids. Germline V lookup: CDR1 SGDLS, CDR2 YYNGEE. CDR3 loop: CASSAAGTAQETQYF. The DNA of the CDR3 is TGTGCCAGCAGCGCAGCGGGGACCGCACAAGAGACCCAGTACTTC.

The chain links TRBV7-6 to TRBJ1-6; D is undetermined. Trimming cost V 4 bases and J 7 bases, with 11 bases left between them. Germline V gives CDR1 SGHVS, CDR2 FNYEAQ. The CDR3 extends over 14 amino acids. The CDR3 coding sequence is TGTGCCAGCAGCTGGACTTCCACCAATTCACCCCTCCACTTT. Its protein is CASSWTSTNSPLHF. The full variable domain, completed using reference TRBV7-6 and TRBJ1-6, is GAGVSQSPRYKVTKRGQDVALRCDPISGHVSLYWYRQALGQGPEFLTYFNYEAQQDKSGLPNDRFSAERPEGSISTLTIQRTEQRDSAMYRCASSWTSTNSPLHFGNGTRLTVT.

This sequence joins TRBV4-2 and TRBJ2-4; 14 positions agree with TRBD2. Germline V lookup: CDR1 LGHNA, CDR2 YNFKEQ. CDR3 size: 21 residues. Germline trimming cut 0 bases from V and 1 base from J; bases unmatched to any gene: 11. The CDR3 region is CASSQDAVTSGGAGAKNIQYF. The CDR3 DNA reads TGTGCCAGCAGCCAAGACGCCGTGACTAGCGGGGGGGCTGGTGCCAAAAACATTCAGTACTTC.

The CDR3 is CATSIAYRAGYTF. As DNA, the CDR3 is TGTGCCACCAGCATAGCGTACAGGGCGGGCTACACCTTC. The V and J genes are TRBV15 and TRBJ1-2, with a possible D match to TRBD1 (6 bases). Germline loops: CDR1 LNHNV, CDR2 YYDKDF (reference sequence). V lost 4 bases to trimming and J lost 8 bases, with 14 bases between them. The CDR3 extends over 13 amino acids.

The V call is TRBV30, the J call TRBJ2-1; 7 positions agree with TRBD2. Germline-derived CDR1 and CDR2 are GTSNPN and SVGIG (reference sequence). The trim removed 4 bases at V and 8 bases at J, leaving 8 bases unmatched. The CDR3 spans 13 residues. The CDR3 is CAWTSGGQYEQFF. CDR3 nucleotides: TGTGCCTGGACTAGCGGAGGGCAATATGAGCAGTTCTTC.

The gene calls are TRBV5-5 and TRBJ1-2, with D perhaps TRBD1 (6 bases). The germline V and J ends were trimmed by 4 bases and 0 bases, with 13 bases remaining between them. Germline assignment: CDR1 SGHKS and CDR2 YYEKEE (reference sequence). This CDR3 contains 15 residues. The CDR3 DNA reads as TGTGCCAGCAGCCTGGAACAGGGTCCTAACTATGGCTACACCTTC. As protein: CASSLEQGPNYGYTF. The whole variable domain, filled in from reference TRBV5-5 and TRBJ1-2, reads DAGVTQSPTHLIKTRGQQVTLRCSPISGHKSVSWYQQVLGQGPQFIFQYYEKEERGRGNFPDRFSARQFPNYSSELNVNALLLGDSALYLCASSLEQGPNYGYTFGSGTRLTVV.

In its sample, this clone was seen once. The rearrangement links TRBV5-6 to TRBJ2-7, with 9 bases matching TRBD2. J lost 0 bases, V lost 0 bases, and 13 bases had no gene match. The germline V gene has CDR1 SGHDT and CDR2 YYEEEE. CDR3 length: 19 residues. CDR3 region: CASSLAALRSGSPSYEQYF. The CDR3 DNA is TGTGCCAGCAGCTTGGCGGCCCTACGTAGCGGGAGCCCCTCCTACGAGCAGTACTTC.

CDR3 nucleotide sequence: TGTGCCAGCAGTTTGGCGGGAGGGCAAGAGACCCAGTACTTC. This codes for CASSLAGGQETQYF. J is TRBJ2-5 and V is TRBV27; TRBD2 matches 9 bases. Germline loops: CDR1 MNHEY, CDR2 SMNVEV (reference sequence). There are 14 residues in the CDR3. Germline trimming cut 3 bases from V and 2 bases from J; bases unmatched to any gene: 1.

The chain combines TRBV12-5 with TRBJ2-1, with 12 bases matching TRBD2. The CDR3 spans 14 residues. The junction had 6 bases not matched to a gene; V was cut back by 6 bases and J by 9 bases. Germline-derived CDR1 and CDR2 are LGHNT and FRNRAP. The CDR3 sequence: CASGPSGRGGEQFF. CDR3 nucleotides: TGTGCTAGTGGCCCTAGCGGGAGGGGGGGTGAGCAGTTCTTC. The full variable domain, with the rest looked up from reference TRBV12-5 and TRBJ2-1, is DARVTQTPRHKVTEMGQEVTMRCQPILGHNTVFWYRQTMMQGLELLAYFRNRAPLDDSGMPKDRFSAEMPDATLATLKIQPSEPRDSAVYFCASGPSGRGGEQFFGPGTRLTVL.

The rearrangement links TRBV7-6 to TRBJ1-5; no reliable D call. The CDR3 covers 15 residues. The germline V gene encodes CDR1 SGHVS and CDR2 FNYEAQ. Between the trimmed V and J ends, which lost 1 base and 5 bases, there was a span of 12 bases. The chain's CDR3 is CASSLGERPDQPQHF. For the CDR3, the DNA is TGTGCCAGCAGCTTAGGCGAGCGGCCCGATCAGCCCCAGCATTTT. Full variable domain (rest looked up from reference TRBV7-6 and TRBJ1-5): GAGVSQSPRYKVTKRGQDVALRCDPISGHVSLYWYRQALGQGPEFLTYFNYEAQQDKSGLPNDRFSAERPEGSISTLTIQRTEQRDSAMYRCASSLGERPDQPQHFGDGTRLSIL.

The chain is built from TRBV5-1 and TRBJ2-5; D unresolved. Germline assignment: CDR1 SGHRS and CDR2 YFSETQ. V lost 0 bases, J lost 8 bases, and 11 bases lay in between. The CDR3 contains 13 residues. The CDR3: CASSLDVLGTQYF. The CDR3 DNA follows: TGCGCCAGCAGCTTGGATGTGCTAGGCACCCAGTACTTC.

The CDR3 reads CASSTGTASYEQYF. Written as DNA, the CDR3 is TGTGCCAGCAGCACCGGGACAGCCTCCTACGAGCAGTACTTC. The V and J genes are TRBV7-9 and TRBJ2-7; TRBD1 matches 7 bases. V shed 5 bases, J shed 0 bases, and the junction held 4 bases outside the gene matches. This CDR3 has 14 amino acids. From germline, CDR1 is SEHNR and CDR2 FQNEAQ (reference sequence).

This clone came up once. J is TRBJ1-5 and V is TRBV6-5; 8 bases agree with TRBD1. Trimming cost V 4 bases and J 4 bases; bases outside gene matches: 3. Germline V gene sequence: CDR1 MNHEY, CDR2 SVGAGI. The CDR3 has 14 amino acids. The CDR3 here is CASSWTGTNQPQHF. CDR3 bases: TGTGCCAGCAGTTGGACAGGGACGAATCAGCCCCAGCATTTT.